This T cell receptor (beta chain) was obtained from a study of chemoradiotherapy in HPV16-positive cancers (dated by TCRdb to between 2020 and 2023). With regard to the full study: Functional T-cell assays on cells from a couple of HPV16-positive patients defined candidate HPV-specific T-cell clones and common TCR motifs. The study set out to ask whether T-cell immunity against the HPV oncoproteins E6 and E7 changes over the course of chemoradiotherapy and whether that immunity affects survival. The candidate HPV-specific TCRs and motifs were subsequently tracked in TCR repertoires obtained from 65 to 95 patients with HPV-related cancers.

CDR1 and CDR2, per the germline V gene, are SGHDN and FVKESK. V lost 0 bases and J lost 5 bases, and the count of bases not matched to a germline gene is 9. The CDR3 covers 16 residues, taking in both the cysteine and the phenylalanine. CDR3 DNA is the only sequence kept; it has 48 bases, read in frame from the first base. Library preparation used the immunoSEQ multiplex PCR assay. In TCRdb, the immuneACCESS table is reduced to in-frame sequences with V and J assigned. These tables do not hold every clone; where another copy was compared, an unresolved V gene accounts for under half, and the others remain unexplained. The sample has around 17,000 clones on record, about 74% of them singletons. Approximately 8.2% of the sample is taken by the ten largest. The full study reports these points: Expansion of candidate HPV-specific clones and E7-related TCR motifs was observed in the tumor microenvironment during treatment, whereas no such expansion was observed for non-HPV-specific T cells. Among HPV16-positive patients, expansion of HPV-responsive T cells during chemoradiotherapy was associated with better recurrence-free survival. The functional definition of HPV-specific T cells was derived from only a couple of HPV16-positive patients, and the survival association was reported for HPV16-positive patients.

For this clone: Its antigen target is currently unknown. Nothing much larger sits one base from this clone, and base qualities are not available.

Repertoires were sampled multiple times during chemoradiotherapy, which allowed clonal expansion in the tumor microenvironment to be followed. This specimen consisted of tumor tissue, obtained from a patient who underwent chemoradiotherapy. This sequence originates from a human donor with HPV-associated anogenital cancer. Rearrangement joined TRBV14 to TRBJ1-2; TRBD1 agrees with 7 junctional bases. The nucleotides are TGTGCCAGCAGCCAAGAAAAACAGGGGAATTGGTATGGCTACACCTTC. Translated, it gives CASSQEKQGNWYGYTF.